The 2 T cell receptor beta chains in this list originate from one sample, sequenced in a study of control samples from healthy donors and cancer patients. Profiled with immunoSEQ multiplex PCR; TCRdb holds only in-frame clones, not every one. The data contain 120,000 or so clones, approximately 90% of them singletons. Sequenced input: blood. All receptors derive from a man in his late teens or twenties in good health.

This chain links TRBV12-3 or TRBV12-4 with TRBJ2-5, with D perhaps TRBD2 (6 bases). The CDR3 runs to 13 residues. The V and J ends lost 8 bases and 7 bases respectively, with 17 bases between them. The CDR3 nucleotides read TGTGCCAGCGGACGACTAGGGGAGGCGACCCAGTACTTC. It yields the protein CASGRLGEATQYF.

This chain uses TRBV2 with TRBJ1-4, with TRBD1 as a possible D gene (6 bases). Germline V gene sequence: CDR1 SNHLY, CDR2 FYNNEI. The CDR3 runs 15 residues. Between the trimmed V and J ends, which lost 4 bases and 7 bases, there was a span of 16 bases. DNA for the CDR3: TGTGCCAGCAGTGCTACAGGGAATATAGGTGAAAAACTGTTTTTT. Protein sequence: CASSATGNIGEKLFF.